Below are 5 T cell receptor beta chains sequenced from a single sample in a study of cytomegalovirus exposure and HLA in healthy donors. The primer mix had 60 Vbeta and 13 Jbeta primers. Only in-frame clones appear in the TCRdb table, and some are missing; sequencing was by immunoSEQ multiplex PCR. The sample includes about 140,000 clones, roughly 80% seen only once; the top ten take 3.4%. Sequenced input: PBMCs. The receptor source for this set is a male donor in good health and CMV-seronegative.

This chain connects TRBV27 to TRBJ2-1; 8 bases line up with TRBD2. V lost 7 bases and J lost 3; bases outside the gene matches: 5. The CDR3 sequence is 14 residues long. Germline-derived CDR1 and CDR2 are MNHEY and SMNVEV (reference sequence). CDR3 in DNA: TGTGCCAGCAAAGGGGGACTAGTCTACAATGAGCAGTTCTTC. Protein: CASKGGLVYNEQFF.

This clone was counted a few times. The chain combines TRBV27 with TRBJ2-2; TRBD2 matches 7 bases. Germline CDR1 and CDR2: MNHEY and SMNVEV (reference sequence). Trimming removed 7 bases from V and 0 bases from J; junction bases left unmatched: 8. The CDR3 is 16 residues long. CDR3 DNA: TGTGCCAGCATAGGACTAGGCGCGTCGAACACCGGGGAGCTGTTTTTT. Protein product: CASIGLGASNTGELFF.

The gene calls are TRBV7-9 and TRBJ1-3, with D hard to call. The CDR3 is 13 amino acids. V was cut by 2 bases and J by 2 bases, with 4 bases left in between. Germline loops: CDR1 SEHNR, CDR2 FQNEAQ (reference sequence). CDR3: CASSLLAGNTIYF. The CDR3 bases are TGTGCCAGCAGCTTACTAGCTGGAAACACCATATATTTT.

V is TRBV5-6 and J is TRBJ1-1, with TRBD1 matching 7 bases. The CDR3 contains 14 residues. V shed 2 bases and J 5 bases; nucleotides not matched to a gene: 6. CDR1 is SGHDT, CDR2 YYEEEE, per germline. In DNA, the CDR3 is TGTGCCAGCAGCTTTTGGTCAGGGGGGACTGAAGCTTTCTTT. This translates into CASSFWSGGTEAFF.

This clone was recorded once. V gene TRBV11-2 combines with J gene TRBJ1-1, with D perhaps matching TRBD1 (6 bases). Between the trimmed V and J ends, which lost 3 bases and 3 bases, there was a span of 11 bases. Per the germline V gene, CDR1 is SGHAT and CDR2 is FQNNGV. CDR3 length equals 14 residues. The CDR3 protein is CASSLRGFDTEAFF. DNA of the CDR3: TGTGCCAGCAGCTTGAGGGGGTTCGACACTGAAGCTTTCTTT.